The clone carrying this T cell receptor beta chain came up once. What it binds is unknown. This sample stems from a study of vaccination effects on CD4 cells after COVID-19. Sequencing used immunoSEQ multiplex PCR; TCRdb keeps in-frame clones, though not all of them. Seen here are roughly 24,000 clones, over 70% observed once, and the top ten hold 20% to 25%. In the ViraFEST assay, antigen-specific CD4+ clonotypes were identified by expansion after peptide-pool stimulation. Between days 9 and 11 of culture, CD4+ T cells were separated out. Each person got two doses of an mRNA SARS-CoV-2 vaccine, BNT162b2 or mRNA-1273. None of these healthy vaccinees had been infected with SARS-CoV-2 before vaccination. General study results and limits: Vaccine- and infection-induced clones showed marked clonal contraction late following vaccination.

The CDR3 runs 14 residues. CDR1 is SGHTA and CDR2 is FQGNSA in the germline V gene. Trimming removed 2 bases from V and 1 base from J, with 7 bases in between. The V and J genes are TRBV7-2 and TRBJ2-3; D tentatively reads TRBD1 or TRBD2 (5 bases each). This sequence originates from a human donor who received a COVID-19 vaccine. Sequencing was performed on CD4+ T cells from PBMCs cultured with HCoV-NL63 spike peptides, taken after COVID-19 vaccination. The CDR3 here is CASSLRGGTDTQYF. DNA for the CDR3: TGTGCCAGCAGCTTAAGGGGAGGCACAGATACGCAGTATTTT.